The source of this T cell receptor (beta chain) is a study of cytomegalovirus exposure and HLA in healthy donors. Germline assignment: CDR1 SGHTS and CDR2 YDEGEE. CDR3 length: 12 residues. V trimming: 5 bases; J trimming: 6 bases; junction bases outside the gene matches: 5. PCR primers comprised 60 Vbeta and 13 Jbeta primers. Generated by immunoSEQ multiplex PCR, the TCRdb table keeps only in-frame clones and is missing some. Among about 84,000 clones listed, around 80% were seen once. The clonotype was recovered from a male donor in good health and CMV-seropositive. The sample was PBMCs. This chain links TRBV5-8 with TRBJ2-7; TRBD2 aligns across 7 bases. The DNA of the CDR3 is TGTGCCAGCAGTTGGACTAGAGTCGAGCAGTACTTC. Protein: CASSWTRVEQYF. The whole variable domain, filled in from reference TRBV5-8 and TRBJ2-7, reads EAGVTQSPTHLIKTRGQQATLRCSPISGHTSVYWYQQALGLGLQFLLWYDEGEERNRGNFPPRFSGRQFPNYSSELNVNALELEDSALYLCASSWTRVEQYFGPGTRLTVT.